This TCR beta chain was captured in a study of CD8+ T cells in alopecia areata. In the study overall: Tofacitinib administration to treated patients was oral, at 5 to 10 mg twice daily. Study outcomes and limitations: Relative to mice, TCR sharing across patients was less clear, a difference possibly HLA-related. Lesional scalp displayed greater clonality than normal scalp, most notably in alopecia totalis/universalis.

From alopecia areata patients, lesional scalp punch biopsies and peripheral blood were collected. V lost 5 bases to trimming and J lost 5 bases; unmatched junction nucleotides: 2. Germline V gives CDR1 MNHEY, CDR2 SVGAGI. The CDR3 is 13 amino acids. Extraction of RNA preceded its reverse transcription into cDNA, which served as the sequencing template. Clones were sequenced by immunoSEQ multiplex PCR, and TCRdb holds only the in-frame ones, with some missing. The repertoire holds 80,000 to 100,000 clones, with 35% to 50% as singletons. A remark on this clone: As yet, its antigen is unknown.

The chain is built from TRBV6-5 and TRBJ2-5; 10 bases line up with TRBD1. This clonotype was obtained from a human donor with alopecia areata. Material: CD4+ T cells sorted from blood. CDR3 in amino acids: CASSGGQGETQYF. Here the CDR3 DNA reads TGTGCCAGCAGTGGGGGACAGGGGGAGACCCAGTACTTC.